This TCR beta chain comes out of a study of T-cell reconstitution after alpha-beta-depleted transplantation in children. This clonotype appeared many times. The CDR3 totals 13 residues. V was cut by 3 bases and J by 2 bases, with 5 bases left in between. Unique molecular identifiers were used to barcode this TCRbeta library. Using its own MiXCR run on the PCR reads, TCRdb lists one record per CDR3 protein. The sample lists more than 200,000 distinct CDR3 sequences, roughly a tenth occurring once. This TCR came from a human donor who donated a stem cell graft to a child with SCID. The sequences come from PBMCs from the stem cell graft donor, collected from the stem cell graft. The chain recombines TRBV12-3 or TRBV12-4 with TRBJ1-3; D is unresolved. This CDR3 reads CASSLEPGNTIYF. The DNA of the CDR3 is TGTGCCAGCAGTTTGGAGCCTGGAAACACCATATATTTT.